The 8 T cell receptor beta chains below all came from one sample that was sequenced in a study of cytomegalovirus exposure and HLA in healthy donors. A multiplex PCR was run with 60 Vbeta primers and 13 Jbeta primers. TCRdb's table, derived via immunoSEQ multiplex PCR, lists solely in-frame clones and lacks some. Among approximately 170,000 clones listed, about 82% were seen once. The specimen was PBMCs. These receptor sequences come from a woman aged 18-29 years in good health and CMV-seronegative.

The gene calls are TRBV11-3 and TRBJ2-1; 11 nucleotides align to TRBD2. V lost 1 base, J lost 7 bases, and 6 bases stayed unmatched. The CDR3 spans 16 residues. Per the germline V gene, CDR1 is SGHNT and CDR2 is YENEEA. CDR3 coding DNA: TGTGCCAGCAGCTTAGCCCTAGCGGGAGGTCGAAATGAGCAGTTCTTC. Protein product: CASSLALAGGRNEQFF.

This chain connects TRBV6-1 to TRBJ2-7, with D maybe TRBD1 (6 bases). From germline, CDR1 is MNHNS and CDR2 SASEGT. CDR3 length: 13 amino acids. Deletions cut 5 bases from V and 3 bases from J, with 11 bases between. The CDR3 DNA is TGTGCCAGCAGTTTACAGGGTTTCTACGAGCAGTACTTC. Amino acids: CASSLQGFYEQYF.

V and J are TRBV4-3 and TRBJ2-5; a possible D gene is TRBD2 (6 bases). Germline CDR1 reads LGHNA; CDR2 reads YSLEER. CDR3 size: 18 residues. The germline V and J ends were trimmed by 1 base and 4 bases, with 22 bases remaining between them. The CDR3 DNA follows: TGCGCCAGCAGCCAAGGAGTACCCCGGATGGGAGCGGGAGAGACCCAGTACTTC. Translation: CASSQGVPRMGAGETQYF.

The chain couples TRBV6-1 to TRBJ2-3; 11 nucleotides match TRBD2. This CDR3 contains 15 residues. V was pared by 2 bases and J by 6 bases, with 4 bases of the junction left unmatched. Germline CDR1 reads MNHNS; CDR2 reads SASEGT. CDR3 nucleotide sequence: TGTGCCAGCAGTGAACTAGCGGGAGGAGGCGATACGCAGTATTTT. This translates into CASSELAGGGDTQYF.

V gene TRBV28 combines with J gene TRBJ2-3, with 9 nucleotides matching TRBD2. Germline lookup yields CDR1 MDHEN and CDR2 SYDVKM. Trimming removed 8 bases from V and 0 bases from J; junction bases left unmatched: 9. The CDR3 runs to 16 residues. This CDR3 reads CASLPRLAASTDTQYF. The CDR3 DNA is TGTGCCAGCCTCCCCCGACTAGCGGCTAGCACAGATACGCAGTATTTT.

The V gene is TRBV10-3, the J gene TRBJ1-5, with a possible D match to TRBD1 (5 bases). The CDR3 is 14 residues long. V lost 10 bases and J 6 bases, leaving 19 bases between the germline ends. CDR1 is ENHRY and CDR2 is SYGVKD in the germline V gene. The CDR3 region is CATNPEGRTQPQHF. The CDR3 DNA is TGTGCCACCAACCCGGAGGGGAGGACTCAGCCCCAGCATTTT.

The DNA of the CDR3 is TGTGCCAGCTGTTGGGCGGGAGGACTTAACAATGAGCAGTTCTTC. Translating gives CASCWAGGLNNEQFF. The chain joins TRBV28 to TRBJ2-1, with TRBD2 identical over 8 bases. Losses at the gene ends were 8 bases for V and 5 bases for J; bases not matched to a gene: 11. There are 15 residues in the CDR3. Germline V gene data show CDR1 as MDHEN and CDR2 as SYDVKM.

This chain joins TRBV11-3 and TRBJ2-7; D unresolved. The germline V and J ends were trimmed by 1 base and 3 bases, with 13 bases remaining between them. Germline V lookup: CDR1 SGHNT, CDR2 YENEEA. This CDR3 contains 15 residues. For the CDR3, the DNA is TGTGCCAGCAGCTTAGTCATGGCAGACAACTACGAGCAGTACTTC. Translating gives CASSLVMADNYEQYF.